A selection of T cell receptor beta chains follows, all from one sample in a study of T cells in Graves' hyperthyroidism and ophthalmopathy. MiXCR was run by TCRdb on the multiplex PCR reads, yielding one entry per CDR3 protein. This sample has 300,000 to 500,000 distinct CDR3 sequences, with roughly an eighth found just once. Sequencing was performed on blood. The receptors come from a man between 45 and 60 years old with Graves' ophthalmopathy. Both conserved end residues are part of each CDR3. The D gene is left open where the match is weak. Clone size is given for some rows only: seen once, a few or many times, or a class if the clone is expanded.

D,V,size,J,DNA,CDR3
NA,TRBV20-1,many,TRBJ2-7,TGCAGTGCTGCGATTGGAGCCTACGAGCAGTACTTC,CSAAIGAYEQYF
NA,TRBV6-1,many,TRBJ2-1,TGTGCCAGCGCAAGAGGCGGCCCTAGTTCCTACAATGAGCAGTTCTTC,CASARGGPSSYNEQFF
NA,TRBV7-9,many,TRBJ2-1,TGTGCCAGCACCCCGTCTGGCCTACAAATATACAATGAGCAGTTCTTC,CASTPSGLQIYNEQFF
NA,TRBV7-8,many,TRBJ2-3,TGTGCCAGCAGCTTAGGGACAGCTAGCACAGATACGCAGTATTTT,CASSLGTASTDTQYF
NA,TRBV12-3/TRBV12-4,many,TRBJ1-1,TGTGCCAGCAGTTCGACAGGACTGAACACTGAAGCTTTCTTT,CASSSTGLNTEAFF
NA,TRBV18,many,TRBJ1-2,TGTGCCAGCTCACCTCAACTCGGGGGGGGTAACTATGGCTACACCTTC,CASSPQLGGGNYGYTF
NA,TRBV3-1,many,TRBJ2-5,TGTGCCAGCAGCCGTAAGACCCAGTACTTC,CASSRKTQYF
TRBD1,TRBV20-1,NA,TRBJ2-7,TGCAGTGCTGCCGTAGACAGGGGTTTATCCTACGAGCAGTACTTC,CSAAVDRGLSYEQYF
NA,TRBV30,many,TRBJ2-7,TGTGCCTGGAGTTCGTCGGACTCCTACGAGCAGTACTTC,CAWSSSDSYEQYF
TRBD1,TRBV28,many,TRBJ2-2,TGTGCCAGCAGTGGACCGGGACAGGGTCCCCCCGGGGAGCTGTTTTTT,CASSGPGQGPPGELFF
NA,TRBV3-1,many,TRBJ2-3,TGTGCCAGCAGCCAAGATCGAGGGAACCCTACGCAGTATTTT,CASSQDRGNPTQYF
TRBD1,TRBV12-3/TRBV12-4,many,TRBJ2-1,TGTGCCAGCAGTATACAGGGGTCCGGTTACAATGAGCAGTTCTTC,CASSIQGSGYNEQFF
TRBD1,TRBV19,NA,TRBJ1-5,TGTGCCAGTAGTATAGGGGACAGACTTTTGGGCAATCAGCCCCAGCATTTT,CASSIGDRLLGNQPQHF
TRBD2,TRBV11-2,NA,TRBJ2-2,TGTGCCAGCAGGATAGCGGGAACAACCCCGGGGGAGCTGTTTTTT,CASRIAGTTPGELFF
TRBD1,TRBV30,many,TRBJ1-1,TGTGCCTGGAGTTTCGACAGGGACACTGAAGCTTTCTTT,CAWSFDRDTEAFF
NA,TRBV7-8,few,TRBJ2-1,TGTGCCAGCAGCTTAGAGCGGAGTCCCCCTGGTAATGAGCAGTTCTTC,CASSLERSPPGNEQFF
NA,TRBV29-1,few,TRBJ2-1,TGCAGCGTTGCGAGCGACCCAAGAAAGCAGTTCTTC,CSVASDPRKQFF
TRBD2,TRBV9,many,TRBJ2-1,TGTGCCAGCAGCCCTAGCGGGGACGCCTACAATGAGCAGTTCTTC,CASSPSGDAYNEQFF
NA,TRBV12-3/TRBV12-4,many,TRBJ1-2,TGTGCCAGCAGTTTAATGAGGTCGGGGGACTATGGCTACACCTTC,CASSLMRSGDYGYTF
NA,TRBV6-5,NA,TRBJ1-3,TGTGCCAGCAGTTACGGGGAAGGAGTAGACACCATATATTTT,CASSYGEGVDTIYF
NA,TRBV2,once,TRBJ2-1,TGTGCCAGCGAAGGGATTGGCGTTAACGATGAGCAGTTCTTC,CASEGIGVNDEQFF
NA,TRBV10-3,NA,TRBJ2-7,TGTGCCATCAGTGATTCCCGGACAGCCTCCTACGAGCAGTACTTC,CAISDSRTASYEQYF
NA,TRBV6-1,NA,TRBJ1-2,TGTGCCAGCACGCCATTGGGCCTCCTCCGGGGCTACACCTTC,CASTPLGLLRGYTF
NA,TRBV5-1,many,TRBJ2-1,TGCGCCAGCCGCAGCCTACTTAGCTCCTACAATGAGCAGTTCTTC,CASRSLLSSYNEQFF
NA,TRBV18,many,TRBJ2-7,TGTGCCAGCTCACCCAAATCAGGGTTCGAGCAGTACTTC,CASSPKSGFEQYF
NA,TRBV12-3/TRBV12-4,many,TRBJ2-5,TGTGCCAGCAGTTTACCGGGGAAGGGAGGAGAGACCCAGTACTTC,CASSLPGKGGETQYF
TRBD1,TRBV29-1,NA,TRBJ2-7,TGCAGCGTTGAACCCCAGGGGGCTGCCTACGAGCAGTACTTC,CSVEPQGAAYEQYF
TRBD1,TRBV13,many,TRBJ2-1,TGTGCCAGCAGCTTAGGCCTTGCAGGGGGCGACTTCTACAATGAGCAGTTCTTC,CASSLGLAGGDFYNEQFF
NA,TRBV6-5,NA,TRBJ2-6,TGTGCCAGCAGTTACCGCCCTCTAGCTGGGGCCAACGTCCTGACTTTC,CASSYRPLAGANVLTF